A selection of T cell receptor beta chains follows, all from one sample in a study of T-cell reconstitution after alpha-beta-depleted transplantation in children. TCRdb fed the PCR reads into MiXCR, producing one record per CDR3 protein. The sample lists hundreds of thousands of distinct CDR3 sequences; under 15% were seen once. The sequences come from PBMCs, collected before TCRalphabeta/CD19-depleted stem cell transplant. These receptors all come from a girl aged 2 to 9 with congenital amegakaryocytic thrombocytopenia, due to receive a stem cell transplant. Both conserved end residues are trimmed from each CDR3. Fields, in order: J gene, V gene, D gene, CDR3 protein. D genes are given only for firm matches.

j_call: TRBJ2-7
v_call: TRBV5-1
d_call: NA
cdr3_aa: ASSASGISYEQY

j_call: TRBJ2-7
v_call: TRBV30
d_call: TRBD2
cdr3_aa: AWSLGLAGVEQY

j_call: TRBJ2-1
v_call: TRBV6-4
d_call: TRBD2
cdr3_aa: ASSDQGTSGDNEQF

j_call: TRBJ2-2
v_call: TRBV7-3
d_call: NA
cdr3_aa: ASSLTGADRELF

j_call: TRBJ2-3
v_call: TRBV20-1
d_call: TRBD2
cdr3_aa: SARDSGLAGHGTDTQY

j_call: TRBJ2-3
v_call: TRBV12-3/TRBV12-4
d_call: TRBD2
cdr3_aa: ASSSLAGADTQY

j_call: TRBJ2-7
v_call: TRBV9
d_call: NA
cdr3_aa: ASIGRALYEQY

j_call: TRBJ2-1
v_call: TRBV12-3/TRBV12-4
d_call: NA
cdr3_aa: ASSRSWGARDSSYNEQF

j_call: TRBJ2-1
v_call: TRBV4-2
d_call: TRBD2
cdr3_aa: ASSHFPGLAYNEQF

j_call: TRBJ2-5
v_call: TRBV24-1
d_call: TRBD2
cdr3_aa: ATSDPLAGVEGTQY

j_call: TRBJ2-3
v_call: TRBV12-3/TRBV12-4
d_call: NA
cdr3_aa: ASSPQGSSTDTQY

j_call: TRBJ2-1
v_call: TRBV5-1
d_call: TRBD2
cdr3_aa: ASTFQAGGNEQF

j_call: TRBJ1-5
v_call: TRBV20-1
d_call: NA
cdr3_aa: SAALGSRSDQPQH

j_call: TRBJ2-2
v_call: TRBV5-1
d_call: NA
cdr3_aa: ASSLVTGGNTGELF

j_call: TRBJ2-1
v_call: TRBV29-1
d_call: NA
cdr3_aa: SASPFGGGAYNEQF

j_call: TRBJ2-6
v_call: TRBV5-4
d_call: NA
cdr3_aa: ASSTGPSSGANVLT

j_call: TRBJ2-2
v_call: TRBV5-4
d_call: TRBD1
cdr3_aa: ASSRWTGEAGELF

j_call: TRBJ2-2
v_call: TRBV5-1
d_call: TRBD2
cdr3_aa: ASSPTTQAGFYTGELF

j_call: TRBJ2-2
v_call: TRBV5-1
d_call: NA
cdr3_aa: ASSLNSFIGELF

j_call: TRBJ1-1
v_call: TRBV12-3/TRBV12-4
d_call: TRBD1
cdr3_aa: ASSFGQGALMNTEAF

j_call: TRBJ2-1
v_call: TRBV24-1
d_call: NA
cdr3_aa: ATSAPGSYNEQF

j_call: TRBJ2-3
v_call: TRBV12-3/TRBV12-4
d_call: TRBD2
cdr3_aa: ASRREGNPDTQY

j_call: TRBJ2-7
v_call: TRBV29-1
d_call: NA
cdr3_aa: SVVTDNFYEQY

j_call: TRBJ2-1
v_call: TRBV5-1
d_call: TRBD2
cdr3_aa: ASSLDLAGGYNEQF

j_call: TRBJ2-1
v_call: TRBV20-1
d_call: NA
cdr3_aa: SASVAGVGGVGGNEQF

j_call: TRBJ1-2
v_call: TRBV5-1
d_call: NA
cdr3_aa: ASSPSGFSDTKGYT

j_call: TRBJ2-4
v_call: TRBV20-1
d_call: TRBD1
cdr3_aa: SAKTGYKNIQY

j_call: TRBJ2-5
v_call: TRBV27
d_call: TRBD1
cdr3_aa: ASSSNRGIVRGETQY

j_call: TRBJ2-4
v_call: TRBV20-1
d_call: NA
cdr3_aa: SAREFKNIQY

j_call: TRBJ2-3
v_call: TRBV7-8
d_call: TRBD1
cdr3_aa: ITRTGPLTDTQY

j_call: TRBJ2-7
v_call: TRBV4-1
d_call: TRBD2
cdr3_aa: ASSQAGGGEQY

j_call: TRBJ1-5
v_call: TRBV20-1
d_call: TRBD1
cdr3_aa: SAIFRQGGPQH

j_call: TRBJ2-7
v_call: TRBV30
d_call: TRBD1
cdr3_aa: AWSPGTVGNYEQY

j_call: TRBJ2-1
v_call: TRBV7-9
d_call: NA
cdr3_aa: ASSLLGQLDEQF

j_call: TRBJ1-5
v_call: TRBV29-1
d_call: NA
cdr3_aa: SVAEMGGQGNQPQH

j_call: TRBJ2-7
v_call: TRBV10-1
d_call: TRBD1
cdr3_aa: ASGQGTYEQY

j_call: TRBJ2-1
v_call: TRBV18
d_call: NA
cdr3_aa: ASSPGINEQF

j_call: TRBJ2-5
v_call: TRBV28
d_call: TRBD2
cdr3_aa: ASSFFGLARETQY

j_call: TRBJ1-4
v_call: TRBV6-5
d_call: NA
cdr3_aa: ASSYTAPSVEKLF

j_call: TRBJ2-7
v_call: TRBV29-1
d_call: TRBD2
cdr3_aa: SAVVSGIPYEQY

j_call: TRBJ2-7
v_call: TRBV5-1
d_call: TRBD2
cdr3_aa: ASSSGMTSGGYEQY

j_call: TRBJ1-5
v_call: TRBV7-2
d_call: NA
cdr3_aa: ASSLLSDPQDQPQH